This TCR beta chain originates from a study of siplizumab effects on memory and regulatory T cells. CDR1 is MRHNA and CDR2 is SNTAGT in the germline V gene. V lost 5 bases and J lost 4, with 9 bases in between. The CDR3 has 13 amino acids. The assay was immunoSEQ multiplex PCR, and TCRdb's table has in-frame clones only and misses some. The sample consists of 70,000 to 95,000 clones, 90% to 95% of them appearing once. Source material: CD8+ T cells sorted from blood. This chain joins TRBV6-4 and TRBJ2-1; TRBD2 might be the D (5 bases). The sequence was collected from a human donor in good health. The CDR3 is CASSLGLYNEQFF. CDR3 nucleotide sequence: TGTGCCAGCAGTCTTGGACTTTACAATGAGCAGTTCTTC.